This T cell receptor (beta chain) was sequenced for a study of blood T cells in healthy people across ages. The sample holds a few counts of this clonotype. A read error may produce the germline difference seen at one junction end. Primers used in a second PCR of roughly 6 to 11 cycles were a sample-barcoded 5' primer and a J-beta primer mix. TCRdb recomputed calls from the 5' RACE reads with MiXCR, one row per CDR3 protein. The sample has a few hundred thousand distinct CDR3 sequences, about 26% seen once. This TCR came from a woman in her seventies in good health. Sequenced material: blood.

The chain's CDR3 is CASSPPGGAGDTQYF. CDR3 DNA: TGTGCCAGCAGCCCACCCGGGGGGGCGGGAGATACGCAGTATTTT. The V and J genes are TRBV5-1 and TRBJ2-3, with TRBD2 matching 8 bases. The length of the CDR3 is 15 residues. Looked up from germline, CDR1 is SGHRS and CDR2 is YFSETQ. The full variable domain, rest sourced from reference TRBV5-1 and TRBJ2-3, is KAGVTQTPRYLIKTRGQQVTLSCSPISGHRSVSWYQQTPGQGLQFLFEYFSETQRNKGNFPGRFSGRQFSNSRSEMNVSTLELGDSALYLCASSPPGGAGDTQYFGPGTRLTVL.